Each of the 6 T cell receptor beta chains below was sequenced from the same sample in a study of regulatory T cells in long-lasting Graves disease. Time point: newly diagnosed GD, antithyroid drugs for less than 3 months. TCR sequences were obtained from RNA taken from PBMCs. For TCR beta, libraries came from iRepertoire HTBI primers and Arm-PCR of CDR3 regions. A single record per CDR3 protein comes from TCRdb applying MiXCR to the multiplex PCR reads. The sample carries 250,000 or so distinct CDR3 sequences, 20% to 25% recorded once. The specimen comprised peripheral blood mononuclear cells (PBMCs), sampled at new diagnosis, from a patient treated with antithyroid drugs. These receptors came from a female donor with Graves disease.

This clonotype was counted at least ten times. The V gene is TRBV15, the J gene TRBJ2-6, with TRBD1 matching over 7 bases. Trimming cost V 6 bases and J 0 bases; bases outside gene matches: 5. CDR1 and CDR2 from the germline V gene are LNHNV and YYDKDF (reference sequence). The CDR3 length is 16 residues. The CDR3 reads CATRRQGSSGANVLTF. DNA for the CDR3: TGTGCCACCAGGAGACAGGGTTCCTCTGGGGCCAACGTCCTGACTTTC. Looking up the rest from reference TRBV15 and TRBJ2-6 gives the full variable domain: DAMVIQNPRYQVTQFGKPVTLSCSQTLNHNVMYWYQQKSSQAPKLLFHYYDKDFNNEADTPDNFQSRRPNTSFCFLDIRSPGLGDTAMYLCATRRQGSSGANVLTFGAGSRLTVL.

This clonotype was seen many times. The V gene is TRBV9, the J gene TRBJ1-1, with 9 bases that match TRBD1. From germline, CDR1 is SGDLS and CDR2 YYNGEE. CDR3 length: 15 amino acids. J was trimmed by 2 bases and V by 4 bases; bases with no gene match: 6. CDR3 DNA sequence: TGTGCCAGCAGCACACAGGGGGCTATTAACACTGAAGCTTTCTTT. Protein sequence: CASSTQGAINTEAFF.

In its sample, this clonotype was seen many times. The CDR3 DNA is TGCAGTGCTAGAGGTTCAGGGGGCCTTGGCTACACCTTC. This sequence encodes CSARGSGGLGYTF. The chain uses TRBV20-1 and TRBJ1-2, with 8 nucleotides matching TRBD1. The CDR3 totals 13 residues. Germline loops: CDR1 DFQATT, CDR2 SNEGSKA (reference sequence). V lost 1 base, J lost 7 bases, and 5 bases stayed unmatched.

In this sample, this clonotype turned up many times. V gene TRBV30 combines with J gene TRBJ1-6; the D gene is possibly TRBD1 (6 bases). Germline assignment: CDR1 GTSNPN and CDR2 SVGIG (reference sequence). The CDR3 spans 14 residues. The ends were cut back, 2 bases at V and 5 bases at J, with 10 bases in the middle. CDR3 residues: CAWSPGHNNSPLHF. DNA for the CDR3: TGTGCCTGGAGTCCGGGACATAATAATTCACCCCTCCACTTT.

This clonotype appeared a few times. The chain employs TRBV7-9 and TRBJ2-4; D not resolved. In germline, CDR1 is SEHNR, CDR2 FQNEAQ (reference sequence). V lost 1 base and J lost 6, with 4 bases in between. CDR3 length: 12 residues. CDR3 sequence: CASSLGGNIQYF. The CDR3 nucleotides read TGTGCCAGCAGCTTAGGGGGAAACATTCAGTACTTC.

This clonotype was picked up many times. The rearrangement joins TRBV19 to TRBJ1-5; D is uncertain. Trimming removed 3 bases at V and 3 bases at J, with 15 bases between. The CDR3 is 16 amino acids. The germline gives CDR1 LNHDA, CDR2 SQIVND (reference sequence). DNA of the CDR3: TGTGCCAGTAGTATCGTAGCCACACCTTTCAATCAGCCCCAGCATTTT. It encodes CASSIVATPFNQPQHF.